This entry lists 27 T cell receptor beta chains sequenced from one sample in a study of shared clonotypes between healthy human individuals. Assay used: immunoSEQ multiplex PCR; TCRdb lists only in-frame clones, some missing. Of roughly 2.6 million clones listed, approximately 94% are singletons. The material sequenced was naive CD4+ T cells sorted from blood. Stated subset: CD45RA+ positively selected. Receptors were obtained from a man aged 18 to 29 in good health.

V gene TRBV9 combines with J gene TRBJ1-6; 9 nucleotides agree with TRBD1. This CDR3 comprises 15 residues. V shed 3 bases and J 7 bases; nucleotides not matched to a gene: 5. In germline, CDR1 is SGDLS, CDR2 YYNGEE. The CDR3: CASSDSGTGNSPLHF. CDR3 DNA: TGTGCCAGCAGCGATTCCGGGACAGGGAATTCACCCCTCCACTTT.

The chain carries TRBV5-4 and TRBJ2-3; D perhaps matches TRBD1 (5 bases). Germline V gene data show CDR1 as SGHNT and CDR2 as YYREEE (reference sequence). V gave up 5 bases and J gave up 4 bases, with 14 bases separating them. The CDR3 spans 14 residues. The DNA for the CDR3 is TGTGCCAGCAGTCAGATGCAGGGTGCAGATACGCAGTATTTT. This translates into CASSQMQGADTQYF.

Points on this clone: Other DNA sequences within the sample encode an identical CDR3. The genes are TRBV2 and TRBJ2-2; 7 bases line up with TRBD1. Germline values: CDR1 SNHLY, CDR2 FYNNEI. The V segment lost 6 bases and the J segment 0 bases; nucleotides outside the gene matches: 1. This CDR3 region has 14 residues. CDR3 region: CASRGQANTGELFF. The CDR3 coding sequence is TGTGCCAGCAGAGGACAGGCGAACACCGGGGAGCTGTTTTTT.

J is TRBJ2-7 and V is TRBV25-1, with 7 bases identical to TRBD2. With 2 bases clipped from V and 2 bases from J, the junction kept 3 bases outside the gene matches. Germline V gene data show CDR1 as MGHDK and CDR2 as SYGVNS. CDR3 size: 14 residues. In nucleotides, the CDR3 is TGTGCCAGCAGTGAAGTGGGAGGGCCCTACGAGCAGTACTTC. The encoded protein is CASSEVGGPYEQYF.

As regards this clone: Other nucleotide sequences in the sample specify the same CDR3. The rearrangement links TRBV4-3 to TRBJ2-5; D gene unclear. V was cut by 0 bases and J by 2 bases, with 10 bases left in between. The CDR3 is made up of 15 amino acids. Germline lookup yields CDR1 LGHNA and CDR2 YSLEER. The DNA of the CDR3 is TGCGCCAGCAGCCAAGAGGGCACAGTACAAGAGACCCAGTACTTC. This encodes CASSQEGTVQETQYF.

This clone was found a few times. The chain links TRBV2 to TRBJ1-4; 8 bases map to TRBD1. Germline V CDR1 and CDR2: SNHLY, FYNNEI. J was trimmed by 2 bases and V by 6 bases; bases with no gene match: 2. The CDR3 is 14 amino acids. Here the CDR3 DNA reads TGTGCCAGCAGGCGGACAGGGACTAATGAAAAACTGTTTTTT. This translates into CASRRTGTNEKLFF.

Note on this clone: In the same sample, other DNA sequences code for this CDR3. The rearrangement uses TRBV7-2 and TRBJ2-2, with TRBD2 matching over 7 bases. V was pared by 1 base and J by 0 bases, with 2 bases of the junction left unmatched. This CDR3 is 16 amino acids long. The germline CDR1 and CDR2 sequences are SGHTA and FQGNSA. CDR3 region: CASSLVAGANTGELFF. CDR3 DNA: TGTGCCAGCAGCTTAGTCGCGGGGGCGAACACCGGGGAGCTGTTTTTT.

CDR3 loop: CASSLTGPIQETQYF. CDR3 DNA: TGTGCCAGCAGCCTGACAGGACCTATCCAAGAGACCCAGTACTTC. V gene TRBV28 combines with J gene TRBJ2-5, with D possibly matching TRBD1 (6 bases). Germline V lookup: CDR1 MDHEN, CDR2 SYDVKM. V was trimmed by 6 bases and J by 1 base, leaving 15 bases between them. There are 15 residues in the CDR3.

The V and J genes are TRBV28 and TRBJ2-7; D perhaps matches TRBD1 (6 bases). Germline V gene sequence: CDR1 MDHEN, CDR2 SYDVKM. Between the trimmed V and J ends, which lost 5 bases and 6 bases, there was a span of 17 bases. The CDR3 sequence is 14 residues long. CDR3: CASSRGTIPGEQYF. CDR3 DNA: TGTGCCAGCAGTAGGGGGACCATTCCGGGCGAGCAGTACTTC.

The V gene is TRBV28, the J gene TRBJ2-3; D is unresolved. This CDR3 has 12 amino acids. The germline V and J ends were trimmed by 6 bases and 3 bases, with 7 bases remaining between them. CDR1 MDHEN and CDR2 SYDVKM come from the germline V gene. Written as DNA, the CDR3 is TGTGCCAGCAGGGAGCTTACAGATACGCAGTATTTT. Its protein is CASRELTDTQYF.

As to this clone: A read error may produce the germline difference seen at one junction end. The CDR3 here is CASSQTDTQYF. The CDR3 bases are TGTGCTAGCAGCCAGACAGATACGCAGTATTTT. The chain is built from TRBV7-7 and TRBJ2-3; D uncertain. Germline V gives CDR1 SSHAT, CDR2 FNYEAQ (reference sequence). This CDR3 region has 11 residues.

The chain has TRBV5-6 and TRBJ1-5, with D possibly being TRBD1 (6 bases). Trimming removed 0 bases from V and 7 bases from J, with 11 bases in between. The CDR3 is 14 amino acids. Germline-derived CDR1 and CDR2 are SGHDT and YYEEEE. CDR3 DNA: TGTGCCAGCAGCTTGGAGGGGGGGTTGCAGCCCCAGCATTTT. Translation gives CASSLEGGLQPQHF.

The V call is TRBV5-1, the J call TRBJ2-7, with D unresolved. The germline V gene has CDR1 SGHRS and CDR2 YFSETQ. The V end was cut by 0 bases, the J end by 1 base, with 8 bases between. The CDR3 contains 14 residues. The chain's CDR3 is CASSLGGMSYEQYF. CDR3 bases: TGCGCCAGCAGCTTGGGGGGTATGTCCTACGAGCAGTACTTC.

The chain is built from TRBV25-1 and TRBJ2-3, with D possibly TRBD2 on 6 matching bases. V was pared by 5 bases and J by 12 bases, with 12 bases between. Germline-derived CDR1 and CDR2 are MGHDK and SYGVNS. The CDR3 runs 11 residues. CDR3 residues: CASSLRDSQYF. CDR3 nucleotides: TGTGCCAGCAGTCTCCGGGACTCACAGTATTTT.

The genes are TRBV7-8 and TRBJ2-1, with D maybe TRBD1 (6 bases). The CDR3 runs 16 residues. CDR1 and CDR2 (germline): SGHVS, FQNEAQ. Trimming removed 2 bases at V and 6 bases at J, with 17 bases between. CDR3 nucleotide sequence: TGTGCCAGCAGCTTAATTGTAGGGGGAGTTGGCAATGAGCAGTTCTTC. Translation: CASSLIVGGVGNEQFF.

The chain couples TRBV29-1 to TRBJ1-5, with TRBD1 as a possible D gene (5 bases). From germline, CDR1 is SQVTM and CDR2 ANQGSEA. Trimming cost V 4 bases and J 1 base, with 11 bases left between them. The CDR3 is 14 amino acids. This CDR3 is CSVGEGYSNQPQHF. The CDR3 coding sequence is TGCAGCGTTGGTGAGGGGTACAGCAATCAGCCCCAGCATTTT.

The chain carries TRBV5-4 and TRBJ2-7, with 10 bases lining up with TRBD2. CDR3 length: 16 amino acids. With V trimmed by 2 bases and J by 0 bases, 5 bases remained unmatched. Germline loops: CDR1 SGHNT, CDR2 YYREEE (reference sequence). The CDR3 loop is CASSLGLAASSYEQYF. CDR3 nucleotide sequence: TGTGCCAGCAGCTTAGGACTAGCGGCTAGCTCCTACGAGCAGTACTTC.

V and J are TRBV5-4 and TRBJ1-1; no firm D call. Germline CDR1 is SGHNT and CDR2 is YYREEE (reference sequence). CDR3 length equals 13 residues. The V end lost 4 bases, the J end lost 0 bases, and 7 bases lay between the germline ends. The CDR3 spells CASSASMNTEAFF. In DNA form, the CDR3 reads TGTGCCAGCAGCGCCTCCATGAACACTGAAGCTTTCTTT.

This chain joins TRBV4-1 and TRBJ1-1, with D possibly TRBD1 on 6 matching bases. The CDR3 is 13 amino acids. Germline V lookup: CDR1 MGHRA, CDR2 YSYEKL. V was trimmed by 3 bases and J by 8 bases, leaving 13 bases between them. The CDR3 nucleotides are TGCGCCAGCAGCCACGGGGGGCGGACGGAAGCTTTCTTT. Encoded protein: CASSHGGRTEAFF.

This clone was observed once. The V gene is TRBV7-3, the J gene TRBJ2-1, with 11 positions matching TRBD1. From germline, CDR1 is SGHTA and CDR2 FQGTGA. The CDR3 consists of 18 residues. V shed 6 bases and J 6 bases; nucleotides not matched to a gene: 16. Here the CDR3 DNA reads TGTGCCAGCAGAGACACATCAAACCTCGGGACAGGGGGCAATGAGCAGTTCTTC. It is translated as CASRDTSNLGTGGNEQFF.

The chain couples TRBV29-1 to TRBJ2-1, with 10 nucleotides matching TRBD1. The CDR3 length is 14 residues. CDR1 and CDR2 (germline): SQVTM, ANQGSEA. J gave up 3 bases and V 6 bases, and 5 bases lay outside the gene matches. In DNA, the CDR3 is TGCAGCGTAGCCGGGACAGGGGTCTACAATGAGCAGTTCTTC. Residues: CSVAGTGVYNEQFF.

The DNA of the CDR3 is TGTGCCAGCAAGCGGGAGGTTGGCACCGGGGAGCTGTTTTTT. Protein sequence: CASKREVGTGELFF. V gene TRBV19 combines with J gene TRBJ2-2; 9 bases map to TRBD2. Per the germline V gene, CDR1 is LNHDA and CDR2 is SQIVND (reference sequence). The CDR3 loop spans 14 amino acids. The V gene end was trimmed by 9 bases and the J gene end by 4 bases; junction bases not matched to a gene: 6.

The rearrangement links TRBV2 to TRBJ2-5; tentative D call: TRBD1 (6 bases). The CDR3 contains 15 residues. V was cut by 7 bases and J by 5 bases, with 20 bases left in between. Germline-derived CDR1 and CDR2 are SNHLY and FYNNEI. The CDR3 loop reads CASKGQGKFLETQYF. Here the CDR3 DNA reads TGTGCCAGCAAAGGGCAGGGGAAGTTCCTGGAGACCCAGTACTTC.

This clone was detected once. The chain's CDR3 is CASIRGSTGELFF. DNA for the CDR3: TGTGCCAGCATTCGGGGTTCCACCGGGGAGCTGTTTTTT. The rearrangement links TRBV11-2 to TRBJ2-2; TRBD2 is a possible D gene (5 bases). V was trimmed by 7 bases and J by 4 bases, leaving 10 bases between them. This CDR3 comprises 13 residues. Germline-derived CDR1 and CDR2 are SGHAT and FQNNGV.

This chain joins TRBV27 and TRBJ2-7; the D gene is possibly TRBD2 (7 bases). The CDR3 length is 15 residues. Germline V gives CDR1 MNHEY, CDR2 SMNVEV (reference sequence). Trimming pared 5 bases from V and 4 bases from J, leaving 18 bases between. The CDR3 DNA sequence: TGTGCCAGCAGTCCCGGGGGGCTAGGGCCATACGAGCAGTACTTC. This gives the protein CASSPGGLGPYEQYF.

Here the CDR3 reads CASSRGQGEYGYTF. The CDR3 DNA reads as TGTGCCAGCAGCAGAGGACAGGGGGAATATGGCTACACCTTC. J is TRBJ1-2 and V is TRBV7-2; 10 bases match TRBD1. J gave up 5 bases and V 5 bases, and 5 bases lay outside the gene matches. The length of the CDR3 is 14 residues. CDR1 is SGHTA and CDR2 is FQGNSA in the germline V gene.

The rearrangement joins TRBV9 to TRBJ2-7, with TRBD2 as a possible D gene (5 bases). V was trimmed by 0 bases and J by 5 bases, leaving 12 bases between them. This CDR3 contains 14 residues. Germline CDR1 is SGDLS and CDR2 is YYNGEE. The CDR3 is CASSVVPGSHEQYF. DNA for the CDR3: TGTGCCAGCAGCGTAGTGCCGGGGTCCCACGAGCAGTACTTC.